The 23 T cell receptor beta chains reported below all come from one sample, sequenced in a study of blood T cells in healthy people across ages. Through a sample-barcoded 5' primer and a J-beta primer mix, a second PCR was run for about 6 to 11 cycles. Via MiXCR, TCRdb re-called the 5' RACE reads, giving one row per CDR3 protein. The sample consists of around 1,000,000 distinct CDR3 sequences, under 30% of them appearing once. These same records also appear under a second study, on T cells of mothers and their children.

The sample taken for sequencing was blood. The receptors were sampled from a girl aged 2 to 10 in good health.

V usage is TRBV7-2 and J usage is TRBJ2-1, with 7 bases lining up with TRBD2. The CDR3 covers 13 residues. With V trimmed by 2 bases and J by 8 bases, 3 bases remained unmatched. In germline, CDR1 is SGHTA, CDR2 FQGNSA. CDR3 coding DNA: TGTGCCAGCAGCTTATCTCGGGAGGATGAGCAGTTCTTC. Translation gives CASSLSREDEQFF.

This clonotype has more than one count but fewer than ten. One junction end disagrees with the germline gene, perhaps due to a read error. V gene TRBV4-1 combines with J gene TRBJ2-1; weak D call: TRBD1 (5 bases). Germline CDR1 MGHRA, CDR2 YSYEKL. CDR3 length equals 15 residues. In DNA form, the CDR3 reads TGCGCCAGCAGCCAAGAGTGGGGCAGGTACAACGAGCAGTTCTTC. It translates to CASSQEWGRYNEQFF.

The table lists this clonotype with a few counts. The CDR3 protein is CASSQNRGNEVFGKLFF. CDR3 nucleotides: TGTGCCAGCAGTCAAAACAGGGGGAACGAAGTCTTCGGAAAACTGTTTTTT. The V and J genes are TRBV6-1 and TRBJ1-4; 8 nucleotides line up with TRBD1. Germline CDR1 reads MNHNS; CDR2 reads SASEGT. The CDR3 extends over 17 amino acids. V gave up 5 bases and J gave up 10 bases; unmatched junction bases: 18.

This clonotype was seen only a few times. V is TRBV9 and J is TRBJ2-3; D is undetermined. The CDR3 has 15 amino acids. V was shortened by 0 bases and J by 6 bases, with 14 bases between the two germline ends. Germline V lookup: CDR1 SGDLS, CDR2 YYNGEE. Here the CDR3 reads CASSVGTGVADTQYF. The CDR3 coding sequence is TGTGCCAGCAGCGTAGGAACGGGCGTCGCCGATACGCAGTATTTT.

This clonotype was detected a few times. The rearrangement links TRBV7-3 to TRBJ2-3, with 7 positions matching TRBD2. Germline CDR1 is SGHTA and CDR2 is FQGTGA. The CDR3 totals 16 residues. The V and J ends lost 5 bases and 4 bases, in that order; junction bases with no gene match: 12. The CDR3 sequence: CASSRLGGLGADTQYF. DNA of the CDR3: TGTGCCAGCAGCCGCCTGGGAGGGCTTGGCGCAGATACGCAGTATTTT. Combining the CDR3 with reference TRBV7-3 and TRBJ2-3 gives the whole variable domain GAGVSQTPSNKVTEKGKYVELRCDPISGHTALYWYRQSLGQGPEFLIYFQGTGAADDSGLPNDRFFAVRPEGSVSTLKIQRTERGDSAVYLCASSRLGGLGADTQYFGPGTRLTVL.

As regards this clonotype: Germline is not matched at one junction end, which may reflect a read error. V usage is TRBV7-9 and J usage is TRBJ2-1, with D uncertain. CDR1 and CDR2 (germline): SEHNR, FQNEAQ (reference sequence). There are 12 residues in the CDR3. This chain's CDR3 is CASSLASLVAYF. DNA of the CDR3: TGTGCCAGCAGCTTAGCGTCATTAGTGGCGTACTTC.

This clonotype was detected only a few times. The chain uses TRBV12-3 or TRBV12-4 and TRBJ1-2, with TRBD1 matching 8 bases. CDR3 length: 14 amino acids. The junction had 10 bases not matched to a gene; V was cut back by 6 bases and J by 7 bases. Here the CDR3 DNA reads TGTGCCAGCAGCTCCCTGGGGACAGGCTGTGGCTACACCTTC. Amino acids: CASSSLGTGCGYTF.

The V gene is TRBV12-3 or TRBV12-4, the J gene TRBJ2-7; TRBD2 aligns across 8 bases. This CDR3 is built from 14 residues. Trimming at V came to 8 bases and at J to 2 bases, leaving 8 bases not matched to a gene. The CDR3 nucleotides read TGTGCCAGCGCGGGGGGTGAAGGGACCTACGAGCAGTACTTC. Its translation: CASAGGEGTYEQYF.

This clonotype has a handful of counts. The CDR3 sequence is CSARGPPGHLSRGIQYF. CDR3 bases: TGCAGTGCTAGAGGTCCCCCCGGACATCTGTCTAGAGGCATTCAGTACTTC. The J gene is TRBJ2-4, the V gene TRBV20-1; a possible D gene is TRBD1 (5 bases). V lost 1 base and J 9 bases, leaving 25 bases between the germline ends. Germline V lookup: CDR1 DFQATT, CDR2 SNEGSKA (reference sequence). The CDR3 sequence is 17 residues long.

Only a few counts were recorded for this clonotype. This rearrangement joins TRBV29-1 to TRBJ2-5; tentatively, D is TRBD1 (5 bases). Germline CDR1 is SQVTM and CDR2 is ANQGSEA. Trimming shortened V by 4 bases and J by 3 bases, and 6 bases separated the two germline ends. The CDR3 totals 11 residues. DNA of the CDR3: TGCAGCGTTGCCAGGGAAGAGACCCAGTACTTC. This codes for CSVAREETQYF.

The chain uses TRBV20-1 and TRBJ1-4; the D gene is possibly TRBD1 (6 bases). In germline, CDR1 is DFQATT, CDR2 SNEGSKA (reference sequence). The CDR3 runs to 19 residues. The V gene lost 0 bases and the J gene lost 5 bases, with 25 bases spanning the gap. In DNA, the CDR3 is TGCAGTGCTAGAGATCCCCTGTGGCAGGGGTCGGTAGCGAATGAAAAACTGTTTTTT. Residues: CSARDPLWQGSVANEKLFF.

This chain links TRBV3-1 with TRBJ2-7, with D possibly being TRBD1 or TRBD2 (5 bases each). CDR1 and CDR2 from the germline V gene are LGHDT and YNNKEL (reference sequence). The germline V and J ends were trimmed by 3 bases and 0 bases, with 9 bases remaining between them. The CDR3 loop spans 14 amino acids. The CDR3 is CASSQGRFSYEQYF. CDR3 DNA: TGTGCCAGCAGCCAGGGACGATTCTCCTACGAGCAGTACTTC.

The rearrangement joins TRBV29-1 to TRBJ1-1; 7 positions agree with TRBD1. CDR1 SQVTM and CDR2 ANQGSEA come from the germline V gene. The trim removed 5 bases at V and 4 bases at J, leaving 4 bases unmatched. The CDR3 runs 12 residues. The CDR3 nucleotides read TGCAGCGTTCTAAGGGGGCTCACTGAAGCTTTCTTT. Translation gives CSVLRGLTEAFF.

This clonotype was seen a handful of times. One end of the junction fails to match germline, which may point to a read error. The chain is built from TRBV7-2 and TRBJ2-7; D perhaps matches TRBD1 (6 bases). The CDR3 covers 17 residues. Looked up from germline, CDR1 is SGHTA and CDR2 is FQGNSA. CDR3 coding DNA: TGTGCCAGCAGCCCATGGACAGATCCGGGACATAAGGATGAGCAGTCCTTC. Amino acids: CASSPWTDPGHKDEQSF.

This chain connects TRBV15 to TRBJ1-2; TRBD1 is a possible D gene (5 bases). Trimming took 0 bases from V and 4 from J, leaving 15 bases between them. This CDR3 is 16 amino acids long. Germline V lookup: CDR1 LNHNV, CDR2 YYDKDF (reference sequence). CDR3 sequence reads: CATSRDRSGGAYGYTF. CDR3 bases: TGTGCCACCAGCAGAGATAGGAGCGGCGGGGCCTATGGCTACACCTTC.

The sample holds a few counts of this clonotype. This chain links TRBV12-3 or TRBV12-4 with TRBJ2-7, with D perhaps matching TRBD1 or TRBD2 (6 bases each). The V end was cut by 2 bases, the J end by 6 bases, with 11 bases between. CDR3 length: 13 amino acids. The CDR3 spells CASSLQGGPEQYF. CDR3 nucleotide sequence: TGTGCCAGCAGTTTACAAGGGGGGCCCGAGCAGTACTTC.

This rearrangement joins TRBV24-1 to TRBJ2-1, with a tentative D call TRBD1 (6 bases). The germline V gene encodes CDR1 KGHDR and CDR2 SFDVKD. The CDR3 totals 15 residues. Trimming took off 4 bases at V and 1 base at J, with 10 bases between the two ends. This chain's CDR3 is CATSEDSFSYNEQFF. The DNA for the CDR3 is TGTGCCACCAGTGAGGACAGTTTTTCCTACAATGAGCAGTTCTTC.

V usage is TRBV29-1 and J usage is TRBJ2-3; D possibly corresponds to TRBD2 (5 bases). This CDR3 contains 13 residues. Trimming took off 3 bases at V and 2 bases at J, with 9 bases between the two ends. Germline CDR1 SQVTM, CDR2 ANQGSEA. This chain's CDR3 is CSVDEEDTDTQYF. The CDR3 DNA follows: TGCAGCGTTGATGAGGAGGACACAGATACGCAGTATTTT.

This sequence joins TRBV24-1 and TRBJ2-6; D is perhaps TRBD1 (5 bases). Per the germline V gene, CDR1 is KGHDR and CDR2 is SFDVKD. The length of the CDR3 is 16 residues. Trimming cost V 0 bases and J 3 bases, with 8 bases left between them. CDR3 region: CATSDLTGDGANVLTF. CDR3 sequence (DNA): TGTGCCACCAGTGATTTGACAGGAGATGGGGCCAACGTCCTGACTTTC.

The rearrangement joins TRBV5-4 to TRBJ1-6; 7 nucleotides agree with TRBD1. Germline-derived CDR1 and CDR2 are SGHNT and YYREEE (reference sequence). This CDR3 is 15 amino acids long. J was trimmed by 8 bases and V by 4 bases; bases with no gene match: 9. CDR3 in amino acids: CASSNRQGSHSPLHF. CDR3 nucleotide sequence: TGTGCCAGCAGCAACAGACAGGGATCCCATTCACCCCTCCACTTT.

In its sample, this clonotype was seen a few times. One end of the junction fails to match germline, which may point to a read error. The V call is TRBV18, the J call TRBJ2-1, with TRBD1 matching 10 bases. This CDR3 contains 14 residues. Germline loops: CDR1 KGHSH, CDR2 LQKENI. CDR3: CANSPGTGVAEQFF. The CDR3 nucleotides read TGTGCCAACTCACCCGGGACAGGGGTGGCTGAGCAGTTCTTC.

The V gene is TRBV6-2 or TRBV6-3, the J gene TRBJ2-1; D is tentatively TRBD1 or TRBD2 (5 bases each). This CDR3 has 16 residues. Germline values: CDR1 MNHEY, CDR2 SVGEGT. The germline V and J ends were trimmed by 6 bases and 9 bases, with 24 bases remaining between them. CDR3: CASSPLEQGLPGEQFF. CDR3 DNA sequence: TGTGCCAGCAGCCCACTAGAGCAGGGCCTTCCAGGTGAGCAGTTCTTC.

The V and J genes are TRBV12-3 or TRBV12-4 and TRBJ2-5; no clear D gene. The DNA end is a closer match to TRBJ2-1, so the J assignment may be wrong. The CDR3 spans 11 residues. The CDR3 sequence is CASSFLLRQFF. In DNA, the CDR3 is TGTGCCAGCAGCTTCCTCCTACGGCAGTTCTTC.